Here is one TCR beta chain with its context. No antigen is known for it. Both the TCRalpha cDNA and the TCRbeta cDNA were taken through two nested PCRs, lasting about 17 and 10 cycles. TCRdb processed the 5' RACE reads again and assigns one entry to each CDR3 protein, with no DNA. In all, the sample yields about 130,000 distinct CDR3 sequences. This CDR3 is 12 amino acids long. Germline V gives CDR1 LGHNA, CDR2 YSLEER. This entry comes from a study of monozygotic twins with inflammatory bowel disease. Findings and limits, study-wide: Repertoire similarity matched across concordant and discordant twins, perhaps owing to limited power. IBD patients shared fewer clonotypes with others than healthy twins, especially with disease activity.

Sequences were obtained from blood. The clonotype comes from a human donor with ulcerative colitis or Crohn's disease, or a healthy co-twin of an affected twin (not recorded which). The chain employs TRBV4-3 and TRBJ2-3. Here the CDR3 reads CASSQRWDTQYF.